Listed below are T cell receptor beta chains from one sample, sequenced in a study of shared clonotypes between healthy human individuals. Libraries were prepared by immunoSEQ multiplex PCR; TCRdb keeps only in-frame clonotypes and omits some of them. The data hold 950,000 to 1,200,000 clones, with roughly 80% observed a single time. Sequenced: memory CD4+ T cells from PBMCs. The receptors originated from a man in his late teens or twenties in good health. Some clones in this sample may be carry-over from other donors' samples. The CDR3 runs from the conserved cysteine through the conserved F or W. The D gene is left open where the match is weak. For some rows the clone size is stated as once, few or many, or as a class when expanded; others skip it.

-	TRBD1	TRBV9	TRBJ1-3	CASSGGTGPLSGNTIYF	TGTGCCAGCAGCGGTGGGACAGGGCCCCTCTCTGGAAACACCATATATTTT
-	-	TRBV10-3	TRBJ2-6	CAISEGSGANVLTF	TGTGCCATCAGTGAGGGATCTGGGGCCAACGTCCTGACTTTC
-	TRBD1	TRBV5-1	TRBJ2-5	CASSLRGPGQGGETQYF	TGCGCCAGCAGCTTGAGGGGACCGGGACAGGGAGGAGAGACCCAGTACTTC
-	TRBD2	TRBV5-1	TRBJ2-1	CASSLRTAGGYNEQFF	TGCGCCAGCAGCTTGCGGACTGCCGGGGGGTACAATGAGCAGTTCTTC
-	TRBD2	TRBV28	TRBJ2-1	CASSSAGTSVGDEQFF	TGTGCCAGCAGTTCAGCCGGGACTAGCGTCGGCGATGAGCAGTTCTTC
-	TRBD1	TRBV5-1	TRBJ1-1	CASSADRGNTEAFF	TGCGCCAGCAGCGCGGACAGGGGAAACACTGAAGCTTTCTTT
-	-	TRBV7-9	TRBJ1-2	CASSLGVYGYTF	TGTGCCAGCTCTTTAGGTGTCTATGGCTACACCTTC
-	-	TRBV11-1	TRBJ2-3	CASSLGYRADTQYF	TGTGCCAGCAGCTTAGGCTACCGGGCAGATACGCAGTATTTT
-	-	TRBV5-1	TRBJ2-5	CASSAAGTIKETQYF	TGCGCCAGCAGCGCGGCCGGGACCATAAAAGAGACCCAGTACTTC
once	-	TRBV5-1	TRBJ2-3	CASGNRTDTQYF	TGCGCCAGCGGGAACCGGACAGATACGCAGTATTTT
-	TRBD2	TRBV10-3	TRBJ2-1	CAISEPRLAGVVNEQFF	TGTGCCATCAGTGAGCCAAGACTAGCGGGAGTTGTGAATGAGCAGTTCTTC
-	-	TRBV28	TRBJ1-5	CASSATVRGNQPQHF	TGTGCCAGCAGTGCGACAGTCAGGGGCAATCAGCCCCAGCATTTT
-	TRBD2	TRBV11-3	TRBJ2-1	CASSPRGTSGGGNEQFF	TGTGCCAGCAGCCCGCGGGGGACTAGCGGGGGAGGCAATGAGCAGTTCTTC
-	-	TRBV11-2	TRBJ2-5	CASSLLVEEETQYF	TGTGCCAGCAGCTTACTCGTAGAGGAGGAGACCCAGTACTTC
-	TRBD2	TRBV10-1	TRBJ2-2	CASSEGLAGAWTGELFF	TGCGCCAGCAGTGAGGGACTAGCGGGAGCGTGGACCGGGGAGCTGTTTTTT
-	TRBD2	TRBV2	TRBJ2-5	CASSELAGGETQYF	TGTGCCAGCAGTGAACTAGCGGGAGGGGAGACCCAGTACTTC
-	-	TRBV25-1	TRBJ1-3	CASSLPQGNTIYF	TGTGCCAGCAGCCTCCCCCAGGGGAACACCATATATTTT
-	TRBD2	TRBV5-1	TRBJ2-2	CASSDAGTSFSGELFF	TGCGCCAGCAGCGATGCCGGGACTAGCTTTTCCGGGGAGCTGTTTTTT
-	TRBD1	TRBV18	TRBJ2-7	CASSPRAGGSYEQYF	TGTGCCAGCTCACCACGAGCAGGGGGATCCTACGAGCAGTACTTC
-	TRBD1	TRBV10-1	TRBJ2-7	CASSGQGWEQYF	TGCGCCAGCAGCGGACAGGGTTGGGAGCAGTACTTC
-	TRBD1	TRBV14	TRBJ2-7	CASSRTGGRNEQYF	TGTGCCAGCAGTCGGACAGGGGGCCGGAACGAGCAGTACTTC
-	TRBD1	TRBV7-2	TRBJ1-2	CASSLDRGASNYGYTF	TGTGCCAGCAGCTTGGACAGGGGGGCCTCTAACTATGGCTACACCTTC
-	-	TRBV6-5	TRBJ2-5	CASRHNRRVQETQYF	TGTGCCAGCAGACACAACCGCAGGGTCCAAGAGACCCAGTACTTC
few	TRBD2	TRBV30	TRBJ2-1	CAWNRAGVDLFF	TGTGCCTGGAATCGAGCGGGAGTTGATCTGTTCTTC
-	-	TRBV10-3	TRBJ2-2	CAISDGMAGGELFF	TGTGCCATCAGTGACGGTATGGCAGGCGGGGAGCTGTTTTTT
-	-	TRBV2	TRBJ1-3	CASSVESSGNTIYF	TGTGCCAGCAGTGTTGAGAGCTCTGGAAACACCATATATTTT
-	-	TRBV5-1	TRBJ2-6	CASSMGAGANVLTF	TGCGCCAGCAGCATGGGTGCTGGGGCCAACGTCCTGACTTTC
-	-	TRBV4-2	TRBJ2-7	CASSRRGPSGSTPHEQYF	TGTGCCAGCAGCCGAAGGGGGCCTAGCGGATCTACCCCCCACGAGCAGTACTTC
-	TRBD2	TRBV28	TRBJ2-1	CASSSILAGERDNEQFF	TGTGCCAGCAGCTCTATACTAGCGGGAGAGAGGGACAATGAGCAGTTCTTC
-	-	TRBV5-5	TRBJ1-1	CASSIQGPTEAFF	TGTGCCAGCAGCATACAGGGACCCACTGAAGCTTTCTTT
-	-	TRBV5-1	TRBJ2-1	CASSLAYGAPNEQFF	TGCGCCAGCAGCTTGGCCTACGGGGCCCCCAATGAGCAGTTCTTC
few	-	TRBV27	TRBJ2-7	CASSLNGDSYEQYF	TGTGCCAGCAGTTTGAACGGGGACTCCTACGAGCAGTACTTC
-	TRBD2	TRBV5-1	TRBJ2-1	CASSVPGLADTSSYNEQFF	TGCGCCAGCAGCGTACCGGGACTAGCTGACACTAGCTCCTACAATGAGCAGTTCTTC
-	TRBD1	TRBV5-8	TRBJ2-5	CASSSYRQGKYETQYF	TGTGCCAGCAGCTCCTATCGACAGGGGAAGTACGAGACCCAGTACTTC
-	TRBD1	TRBV11-2	TRBJ2-7	CASSNRGDSYEQYF	TGTGCCAGCAGCAACAGGGGAGACTCCTACGAGCAGTACTTC
-	TRBD1	TRBV28	TRBJ1-1	CASSADRGRGEAFF	TGTGCCAGCAGTGCGGACAGGGGGCGGGGTGAGGCTTTCTTT
-	-	TRBV11-2	TRBJ1-1	CASSGTSRTEAFF	TGTGCCAGCAGTGGGACAAGTAGGACTGAAGCTTTCTTT
-	TRBD1	TRBV18	TRBJ2-5	CASSPGDRGRETQYF	TGTGCCAGCTCACCAGGGGACAGGGGGAGAGAGACCCAGTACTTC
-	TRBD1	TRBV28	TRBJ2-7	CASIGTGLLEQYF	TGTGCCAGCATTGGGACAGGTCTTCTCGAGCAGTACTTC
-	TRBD1	TRBV14	TRBJ2-1	CASRGGTGMTGAGEQFF	TGTGCCAGCAGAGGGGGAACGGGCATGACAGGGGCAGGAGAGCAGTTCTTC
-	-	TRBV7-8	TRBJ2-7	CASSLRGAAYEQYF	TGTGCCAGCAGCTTACGGGGGGCAGCCTACGAGCAGTACTTC
-	-	TRBV7-2	TRBJ1-1	CASSLELKAEAFF	TGTGCCAGCAGCTTAGAACTAAAGGCTGAAGCTTTCTTT